One and the same sample provided the 32 T cell receptor beta chains below, sequenced in a study of T cell changes during pregnancy in multiple sclerosis. Sequenced by immunoSEQ multiplex PCR; TCRdb stores in-frame clones only, minus some. The sample shows tens of thousands of clones, around 90% of them seen only once. Material: CD8+ T cells from peripheral blood mononuclear cells, obtained before pregnancy. These TCRs come from a female donor with multiple sclerosis, enrolled in a pregnancy study.

The chain couples TRBV6-5 to TRBJ1-2; 10 bases are a match to TRBD1. Germline V gives CDR1 MNHEY, CDR2 SVGAGI. V trimming: 6 bases; J trimming: 2 bases; junction bases outside the gene matches: 3. The CDR3 covers 14 residues. The CDR3 loop is CASSWTGGNYGYTF. Written as DNA, the CDR3 is TGTGCCAGCAGCTGGACAGGGGGAAACTATGGCTACACCTTC.

V gene TRBV9 combines with J gene TRBJ2-3; D gene unclear. CDR1 and CDR2 from the germline V gene are SGDLS and YYNGEE. The CDR3 consists of 15 residues. The V end was cut by 0 bases, the J end by 6 bases, with 14 bases between. In nucleotides, the CDR3 is TGTGCCAGCAGCGTAGAGGCTAGTCGTCTCGATACGCAGTATTTT. Translation: CASSVEASRLDTQYF.

The chain carries TRBV13 and TRBJ2-7; 7 bases align to TRBD2. V shed 6 bases and J 0 bases; nucleotides not matched to a gene: 5. This CDR3 region has 14 residues. Germline lookup yields CDR1 PRHDT and CDR2 FYEKMQ (reference sequence). CDR3 residues: CASSPGGSSYEQYF. CDR3 bases: TGTGCCAGCAGTCCCGGGGGGAGCTCCTACGAGCAGTACTTC.

The rearrangement uses TRBV13 and TRBJ2-7, with 9 positions matching TRBD1. The CDR3 has 15 amino acids. Germline V lookup: CDR1 PRHDT, CDR2 FYEKMQ (reference sequence). With 0 bases clipped from V and 6 bases from J, the junction kept 6 bases outside the gene matches. CDR3 DNA sequence: TGTGCCAGCAGCTTAGGGGGACAGGGTTGGGCCGAGCAGTACTTC. Translating it yields CASSLGGQGWAEQYF.

This chain uses TRBV13 with TRBJ1-3, with TRBD1 matching 7 bases. The CDR3 has 15 residues. The germline V gene encodes CDR1 PRHDT and CDR2 FYEKMQ (reference sequence). With 3 bases clipped from V and 2 bases from J, the junction kept 4 bases outside the gene matches. Here the CDR3 reads CASSFRGTAGNTIYF. The CDR3 nucleotides read TGTGCCAGCAGCTTTAGAGGGACAGCTGGAAACACCATATATTTT.

This CDR3 reads CASSPAGNQPQHF. The CDR3 nucleotides read TGTGCCAGCAGCCCTGCGGGAAATCAGCCCCAGCATTTT. The rearrangement joins TRBV7-9 to TRBJ1-5; D remains unclear. Germline CDR1 and CDR2: SEHNR and FQNEAQ (reference sequence). This CDR3 comprises 13 residues. The V end was cut by 5 bases, the J end by 4 bases, with 9 bases between.

The V gene is TRBV11-1, the J gene TRBJ2-7, with 11 bases aligning to TRBD1. This CDR3 contains 15 residues. The J segment lost 5 bases and the V segment lost 5 bases, leaving 8 bases of the junction unmatched. The germline CDR1 and CDR2 sequences are SGHAT and FQDESV (reference sequence). The CDR3 nucleotides are TGTGCCAGCAGCCCCGGGACAGGGGGTTTTCACGAGCAGTACTTC. Encoded protein: CASSPGTGGFHEQYF.

This clone was detected once. V usage is TRBV4-2 and J usage is TRBJ2-2, with 8 bases aligning to TRBD1. J was trimmed by 1 base and V by 3 bases; bases with no gene match: 13. This CDR3 contains 19 residues. Germline CDR1 reads LGHNA; CDR2 reads YNFKEQ. The CDR3 here is CASSHPEEEDRENTGELFF. DNA of the CDR3: TGTGCCAGCAGCCACCCTGAGGAGGAGGACAGGGAGAACACCGGGGAGCTGTTTTTT.

The CDR3 protein is CASSVTRGPGNTIYF. The CDR3 DNA is TGTGCCAGCAGCGTAACCAGGGGGCCTGGAAACACCATATATTTT. The chain has TRBV9 and TRBJ1-3; 8 nucleotides match TRBD1. V lost 1 base, J lost 2 bases, and 2 bases stayed unmatched. Germline assignment: CDR1 SGDLS and CDR2 YYNGEE. CDR3 length: 15 residues. The full variable domain, its missing parts supplied by reference TRBV9 and TRBJ1-3, is DSGVTQTPKHLITATGQRVTLRCSPRSGDLSVYWYQQSLDQGLQFLIQYYNGEERAKGNILERFSAQQFPDLHSELNLSSLELGDSALYFCASSVTRGPGNTIYFGEGSWLTVV.

The CDR3 loop is CASRKTGGAMKELFF. In DNA form, the CDR3 reads TGTGCCAGCAGGAAGACAGGGGGCGCGATGAAGGAACTGTTTTTT. The chain links TRBV7-2 to TRBJ1-4; 10 positions agree with TRBD1. V gave up 6 bases and J gave up 12 bases; unmatched junction bases: 13. Germline V gives CDR1 SGHTA, CDR2 FQGNSA. The CDR3 loop spans 15 amino acids.

In DNA, the CDR3 is TGTGCCAGCAGCTCCACGGGACTAGCGTTCACAGATACGCAGTATTTT. Protein: CASSSTGLAFTDTQYF. The gene calls are TRBV5-4 and TRBJ2-3; 10 positions agree with TRBD2. The CDR3 covers 16 residues. From germline, CDR1 is SGHNT and CDR2 YYREEE (reference sequence). J lost 2 bases, V lost 3 bases, and 6 bases had no gene match.

DNA of the CDR3: TGTGCCAGCAGCACCGGGACAGCAAGCACAGATACGCAGTATTTT. This codes for CASSTGTASTDTQYF. The gene calls are TRBV11-2 and TRBJ2-3; 7 nucleotides align to TRBD1. V lost 5 bases, J lost 0 bases, and 5 bases stayed unmatched. CDR3 length: 15 residues. The V gene's germline CDR1 is SGHAT and CDR2 FQNNGV.

The chain couples TRBV2 to TRBJ2-7; 12 bases are a match to TRBD1. The ends lost 6 bases at V and 6 bases at J; junction bases unmatched: 6. The CDR3 is 14 residues long. Germline V gene sequence: CDR1 SNHLY, CDR2 FYNNEI. The CDR3 loop reads CASRPGQGASEQYF. In DNA form, the CDR3 reads TGTGCCAGCAGGCCGGGACAGGGGGCATCCGAGCAGTACTTC.

The chain couples TRBV9 to TRBJ2-7; 8 nucleotides match TRBD1. CDR1 is SGDLS and CDR2 is YYNGEE in the germline V gene. The trim removed 3 bases at V and 5 bases at J, leaving 10 bases unmatched. CDR3 length: 15 residues. CDR3 protein: CASSASGAGGDEQYF. CDR3 nucleotides: TGTGCCAGCAGCGCCTCGGGGGCAGGGGGCGACGAGCAGTACTTC.

The rearrangement links TRBV7-6 to TRBJ1-2, with a weak D call TRBD1 (5 bases). CDR1 is SGHVS, CDR2 FNYEAQ, per germline. This CDR3 has 15 amino acids. Trimming took 5 bases from V and 1 from J, leaving 14 bases between them. The CDR3, as DNA: TGTGCCAGCAGCCCGACAGCCTCCGTTAACTATGGCTACACCTTC. This gives the protein CASSPTASVNYGYTF.

J is TRBJ2-3 and V is TRBV4-3, with D possibly being TRBD1 (5 bases). CDR3 length: 13 amino acids. V lost 3 bases, J lost 4 bases, and 8 bases lay in between. In germline, CDR1 is LGHNA, CDR2 YSLEER. CDR3 amino acids: CASSHLGADTQYF. For the CDR3, the DNA is TGCGCCAGCAGCCATCTAGGGGCAGATACGCAGTATTTT.

The chain couples TRBV19 to TRBJ2-7; tentative D call: TRBD1 (6 bases). CDR3 length: 14 amino acids. CDR1 is LNHDA, CDR2 SQIVND, per germline (reference sequence). Deletions cut 9 bases from V and 7 bases from J, with 22 bases between. CDR3 nucleotides: TGTGCCAGCCGGTCGAGGGACACCCCCTTGGAGCAGTACTTC. Its protein is CASRSRDTPLEQYF.

The V gene is TRBV5-6, the J gene TRBJ2-5; D perhaps matches TRBD2 (6 bases). The germline V gene has CDR1 SGHDT and CDR2 YYEEEE. The CDR3 has 16 residues. V lost 2 bases and J 4 bases, leaving 18 bases between the germline ends. The CDR3 sequence: CASSLTGDLLGETQYF. The CDR3, as DNA: TGTGCCAGCAGCTTAACGGGGGATCTCCTTGGAGAGACCCAGTACTTC.

This chain uses TRBV9 with TRBJ2-2; 9 nucleotides align to TRBD2. Germline V gene sequence: CDR1 SGDLS, CDR2 YYNGEE. The junction had 9 bases not matched to a gene; V was cut back by 3 bases and J by 6 bases. The length of the CDR3 is 16 residues. The CDR3 here is CASSAGLAIYPGELFF. The CDR3 DNA follows: TGTGCCAGCAGCGCGGGACTAGCTATATATCCCGGGGAGCTGTTTTTT. Full variable domain (outside the CDR3, taken from reference TRBV9 and TRBJ2-2): DSGVTQTPKHLITATGQRVTLRCSPRSGDLSVYWYQQSLDQGLQFLIQYYNGEERAKGNILERFSAQQFPDLHSELNLSSLELGDSALYFCASSAGLAIYPGELFFGEGSRLTVL.

The chain employs TRBV6-6 and TRBJ2-5; D uncertain. This CDR3 has 14 amino acids. Germline CDR1 is MNHNY and CDR2 is SVGAGI (reference sequence). V shed 2 bases and J shed 2 bases, with 9 bases lying between them. The CDR3: CASSYRHKQETQYF. The CDR3 DNA sequence: TGTGCCAGCAGTTACCGACACAAACAAGAGACCCAGTACTTC.

J is TRBJ1-5 and V is TRBV11-2, with TRBD1 identical over 7 bases. Looked up from germline, CDR1 is SGHAT and CDR2 is FQNNGV. With 3 bases clipped from V and 6 bases from J, the junction kept 14 bases outside the gene matches. CDR3 length: 17 residues. As DNA, the CDR3 is TGTGCCAGCAGCTTGGACTTACTGTCGGGACAGCCTCAGCCCCAGCATTTT. It codes for CASSLDLLSGQPQPQHF.

The chain is built from TRBV6-5 and TRBJ2-2, with D tentatively TRBD1 (6 bases). CDR1 is MNHEY, CDR2 SVGAGI, per germline. Trimming stripped 5 bases from V and 6 bases from J, with 13 bases between. The CDR3 extends over 14 amino acids. This CDR3 reads CASSTFKGAGELFF. The CDR3 region has the DNA TGTGCCAGCAGTACCTTTAAGGGGGCCGGGGAGCTGTTTTTT.

The chain recombines TRBV19 with TRBJ1-3, with no clear D. The CDR3 is 13 residues long. Germline lookup yields CDR1 LNHDA and CDR2 SQIVND (reference sequence). Trimming shortened V by 8 bases and J by 2 bases, and 10 bases separated the two germline ends. The CDR3 coding sequence is TGTGCCAGTTTACGGGTCCCTGGAAACACCATATATTTT. This translates into CASLRVPGNTIYF.

The gene calls are TRBV5-6 and TRBJ1-5; D gene ambiguous. The CDR3 is 19 residues long. Germline CDR1 is SGHDT and CDR2 is YYEEEE. V gave up 1 base and J gave up 2 bases, with 22 bases separating them. CDR3 DNA: TGTGCCAGCAGCTTGTCGGGTACCATTTGGGAGGCTGGCAATCAGCCCCAGCATTTT. It translates to CASSLSGTIWEAGNQPQHF.

For this clone: Sequence at one end of the junction differs from germline and may be a read error. The chain couples TRBV7-7 to TRBJ2-1; 10 bases line up with TRBD1. The CDR3 consists of 17 residues. CDR1 and CDR2 from the germline V gene are SSHAT and FNYEAQ (reference sequence). This chain's CDR3 is CASSLVYGTGDYNEQFF. CDR3 nucleotides: TGTGCTAGCAGCTTAGTATATGGGACAGGGGACTACAATGAGCAGTTCTTC. Full variable domain (remainder filled in from reference TRBV7-7 and TRBJ2-1): GAGVSQSPRYKVTKRGQDVTLRCDPISSHATLYWYQQALGQGPEFLTYFNYEAQPDKSGLPSDRFSAERPEGSISTLTIQRTEQRDSAMYRCASSLVYGTGDYNEQFFGPGTRLTVL.

The chain carries TRBV13 and TRBJ1-6; D is uncertain. V dropped 1 base and J dropped 0 bases, with 10 bases sitting between them. The CDR3 loop spans 17 amino acids. In germline, CDR1 is PRHDT, CDR2 FYEKMQ (reference sequence). CDR3 in amino acids: CASSLDSLSSYNSPLHF. CDR3 DNA sequence: TGTGCCAGCAGCTTAGATTCTTTGAGCTCCTATAATTCACCCCTCCACTTT.

The J gene is TRBJ2-7, the V gene TRBV27; D may be TRBD1 (5 bases). This CDR3 contains 11 residues. Germline lookup yields CDR1 MNHEY and CDR2 SMNVEV (reference sequence). Trimming cost V 5 bases and J 4 bases, with 6 bases left between them. The CDR3 protein is CASSQGYEQYF. CDR3 in DNA: TGTGCCAGCAGTCAGGGTTACGAGCAGTACTTC.

This clone was detected only once. This chain uses TRBV4-2 with TRBJ1-4, with a possible D match to TRBD1 (6 bases). CDR1 and CDR2 from the germline V gene are LGHNA and YNFKEQ. The CDR3 covers 16 residues. Trimming took 4 bases from V and 8 from J, leaving 20 bases between them. CDR3 sequence reads: CASSLELGQQNEKLFF. The CDR3 region has the DNA TGTGCCAGCAGCCTAGAGCTTGGACAGCAGAACGAAAAACTGTTTTTT.

The chain recombines TRBV9 with TRBJ1-1; 10 positions agree with TRBD1. CDR3 length: 15 amino acids. V shed 3 bases and J 3 bases; nucleotides not matched to a gene: 5. From germline, CDR1 is SGDLS and CDR2 YYNGEE. The chain's CDR3 is CASSDPGTGDTEAFF. The CDR3 nucleotides are TGTGCCAGCAGCGACCCCGGGACAGGGGACACTGAAGCTTTCTTT.

This clone was picked up one time. The V gene is TRBV10-3, the J gene TRBJ2-6, with 8 bases aligning to TRBD1. CDR1 ENHRY and CDR2 SYGVKD come from the germline V gene. The trim removed 6 bases at V and 2 bases at J, leaving 18 bases unmatched. The CDR3 sequence is 20 residues long. CDR3 nucleotide sequence: TGTGCCATCAGCCCCTTTTCCACCGACAGGGGAGTAACTGGGGCCAACGTCCTGACTTTC. This translates into CAISPFSTDRGVTGANVLTF.

The gene calls are TRBV4-3 and TRBJ1-4; a possible D gene is TRBD1 (5 bases). The CDR3 is 16 residues long. Trimming took off 0 bases at V and 0 bases at J, with 8 bases between the two ends. Germline V gene sequence: CDR1 LGHNA, CDR2 YSLEER. CDR3 sequence: CASSQDGQPTNEKLFF. CDR3 DNA sequence: TGCGCCAGCAGCCAAGATGGACAACCAACTAATGAAAAACTGTTTTTT.

The gene calls are TRBV4-1 and TRBJ1-2, with TRBD1 as a possible D gene (6 bases). CDR3 length: 17 amino acids. In germline, CDR1 is MGHRA, CDR2 YSYEKL. V dropped 4 bases and J dropped 4 bases, with 22 bases sitting between them. CDR3 in DNA: TGCGCCAGCAGCCCAGGGCATAGGGGACACCTCTCCTATGGCTACACCTTC. This sequence encodes CASSPGHRGHLSYGYTF.